This entry features one T cell receptor beta chain sequence. The CDR3 is made up of 14 amino acids. The J segment lost 4 bases and the V segment lost 5 bases, leaving 4 bases of the junction unmatched. CDR1 and CDR2 (germline): SGHVS, FQNEAQ. This specimen belongs to a study of blood T cell repertoires in COVID-19. Across the whole study: Both acute and convalescent COVID-19 samples were obtained from the United States, Italy and Spain. T cells, B-cell-depleted T cells, or PBMCs supplied cDNA or gDNA.

Authors' processing steps: Estimates of nucleated cell counts were drawn from the amplification of reference gene primers. The assay was immunoSEQ multiplex PCR, and TCRdb's table has in-frame clones only and misses some. The DNA gave D and trimming, while V, J and clone size come from that table. The table includes about 380,000 clones, 70% to 85% detected once. Sequenced input: peripheral blood. This clonotype was sampled from a human donor with acute or convalescent COVID-19. The donor label of this sample is uncertain. The gene calls are TRBV7-8 and TRBJ2-5; 10 nucleotides align to TRBD2. CDR3: CASSGLAEGETQYF. CDR3 nucleotide sequence: TGTGCCAGCAGCGGACTAGCGGAGGGAGAGACCCAGTACTTC.